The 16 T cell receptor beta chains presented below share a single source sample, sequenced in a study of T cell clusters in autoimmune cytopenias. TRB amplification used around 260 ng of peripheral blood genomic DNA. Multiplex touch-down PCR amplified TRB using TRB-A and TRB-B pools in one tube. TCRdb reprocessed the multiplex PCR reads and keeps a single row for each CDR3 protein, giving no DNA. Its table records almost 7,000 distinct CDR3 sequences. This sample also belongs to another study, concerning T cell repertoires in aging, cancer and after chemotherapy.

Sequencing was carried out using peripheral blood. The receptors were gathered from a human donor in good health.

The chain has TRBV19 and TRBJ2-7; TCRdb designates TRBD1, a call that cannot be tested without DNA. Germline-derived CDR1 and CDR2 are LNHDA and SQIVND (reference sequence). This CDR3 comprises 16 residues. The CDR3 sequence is CASSIGGDLRSYEQYF.

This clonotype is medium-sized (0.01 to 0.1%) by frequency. The CDR3 is CASSVLLAPAYEQYF. The V gene is TRBV19, the J gene TRBJ2-7; absent DNA, TCRdb's TRBD2 call cannot be checked. From germline, CDR1 is LNHDA and CDR2 SQIVND (reference sequence). The CDR3 extends over 15 amino acids. Drawing the rest from reference TRBV19 and TRBJ2-7, the complete variable domain is DGGITQSPKYLFRKEGQNVTLSCEQNLNHDAMYWYRQDPGQGLRLIYYSQIVNDFQKGDIAEGYSVSREKKESFPLTVTSAQKNPTAFYLCASSVLLAPAYEQYFGPGTRLTVT.

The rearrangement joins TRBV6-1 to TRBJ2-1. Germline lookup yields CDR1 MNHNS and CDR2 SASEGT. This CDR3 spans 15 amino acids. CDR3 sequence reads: CASSDVARGHNEQFF.

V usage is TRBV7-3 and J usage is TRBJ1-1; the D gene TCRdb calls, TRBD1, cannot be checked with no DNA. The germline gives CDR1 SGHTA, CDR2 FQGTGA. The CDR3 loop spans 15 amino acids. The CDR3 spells CASSLTQGGGTEAFF.

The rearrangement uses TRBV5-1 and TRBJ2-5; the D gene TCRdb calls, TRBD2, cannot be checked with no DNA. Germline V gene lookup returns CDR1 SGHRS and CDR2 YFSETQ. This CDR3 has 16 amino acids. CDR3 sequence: CASSPTPSSGGETQYF.

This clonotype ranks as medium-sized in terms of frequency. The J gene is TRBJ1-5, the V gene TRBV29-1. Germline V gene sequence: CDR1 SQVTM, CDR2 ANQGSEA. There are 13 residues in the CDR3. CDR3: CSVGGQKYQPQHF.

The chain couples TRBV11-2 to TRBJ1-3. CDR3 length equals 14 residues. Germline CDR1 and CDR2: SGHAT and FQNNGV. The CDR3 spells CASSLKDLGNTIYF.

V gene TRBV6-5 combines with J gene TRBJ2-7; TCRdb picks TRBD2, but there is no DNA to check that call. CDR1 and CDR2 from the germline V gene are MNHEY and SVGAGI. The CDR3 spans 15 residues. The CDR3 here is CASSPSSGRSYEQYF.

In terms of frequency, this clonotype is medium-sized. CDR3 residues: CATSHAGGTDTQYF. V is TRBV15 and J is TRBJ2-3; TCRdb gives TRBD1 as the D gene, but with no DNA this cannot be confirmed. CDR1 is LNHNV, CDR2 YYDKDF, per germline (reference sequence). CDR3 length: 14 residues.

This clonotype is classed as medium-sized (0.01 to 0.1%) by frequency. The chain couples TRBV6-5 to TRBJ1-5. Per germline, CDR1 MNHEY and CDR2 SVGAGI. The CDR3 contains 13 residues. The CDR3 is CASSPYSNQPQHF.

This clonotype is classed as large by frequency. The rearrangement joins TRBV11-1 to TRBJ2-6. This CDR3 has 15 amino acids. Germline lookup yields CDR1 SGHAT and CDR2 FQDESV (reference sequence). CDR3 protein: CASSLEGSGANVLTF. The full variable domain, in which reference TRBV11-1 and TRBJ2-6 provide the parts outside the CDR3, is EAEVAQSPRYKITEKSQAVAFWCDPISGHATLYWYRQILGQGPELLVQFQDESVVDDSQLPKDRFSAERLKGVDSTLKIQPAELGDSAMYLCASSLEGSGANVLTFGAGSRLTVL.

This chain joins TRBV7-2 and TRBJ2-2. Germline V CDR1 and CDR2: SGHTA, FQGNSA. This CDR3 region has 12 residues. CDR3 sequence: CASSLNTGELFF.

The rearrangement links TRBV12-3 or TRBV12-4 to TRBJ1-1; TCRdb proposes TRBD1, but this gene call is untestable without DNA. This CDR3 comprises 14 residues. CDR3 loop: CASSLGTANTEAFF.

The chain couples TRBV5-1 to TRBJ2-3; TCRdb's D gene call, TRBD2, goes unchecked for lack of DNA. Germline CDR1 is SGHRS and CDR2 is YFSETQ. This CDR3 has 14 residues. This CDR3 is CASQTSASTDTQYF. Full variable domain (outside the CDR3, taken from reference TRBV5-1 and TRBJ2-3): KAGVTQTPRYLIKTRGQQVTLSCSPISGHRSVSWYQQTPGQGLQFLFEYFSETQRNKGNFPGRFSGRQFSNSRSEMNVSTLELGDSALYLCASQTSASTDTQYFGPGTRLTVL.

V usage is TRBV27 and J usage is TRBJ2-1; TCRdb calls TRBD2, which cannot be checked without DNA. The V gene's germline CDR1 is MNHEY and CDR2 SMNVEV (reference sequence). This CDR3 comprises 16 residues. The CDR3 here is CASSVTSGGPYNEQFF.

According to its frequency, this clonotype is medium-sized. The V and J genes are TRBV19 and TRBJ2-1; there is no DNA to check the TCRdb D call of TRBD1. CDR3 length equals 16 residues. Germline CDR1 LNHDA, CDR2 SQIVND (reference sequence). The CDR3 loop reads CASSLNRVITYNEQFF.